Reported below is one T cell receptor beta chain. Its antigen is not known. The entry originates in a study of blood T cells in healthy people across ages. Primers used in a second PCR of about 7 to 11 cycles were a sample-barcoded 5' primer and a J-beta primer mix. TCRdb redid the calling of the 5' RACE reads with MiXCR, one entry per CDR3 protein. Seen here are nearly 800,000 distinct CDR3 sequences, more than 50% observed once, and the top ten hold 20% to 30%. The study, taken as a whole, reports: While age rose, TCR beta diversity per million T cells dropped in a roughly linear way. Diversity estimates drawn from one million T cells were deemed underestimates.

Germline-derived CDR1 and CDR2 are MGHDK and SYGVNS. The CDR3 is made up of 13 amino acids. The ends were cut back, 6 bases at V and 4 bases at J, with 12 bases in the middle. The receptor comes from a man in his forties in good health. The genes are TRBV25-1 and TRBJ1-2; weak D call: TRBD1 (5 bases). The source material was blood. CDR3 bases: TGTGCCAGCAGCGGGGACCACTCCTATGGCTACACCTTC. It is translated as CASSGDHSYGYTF.